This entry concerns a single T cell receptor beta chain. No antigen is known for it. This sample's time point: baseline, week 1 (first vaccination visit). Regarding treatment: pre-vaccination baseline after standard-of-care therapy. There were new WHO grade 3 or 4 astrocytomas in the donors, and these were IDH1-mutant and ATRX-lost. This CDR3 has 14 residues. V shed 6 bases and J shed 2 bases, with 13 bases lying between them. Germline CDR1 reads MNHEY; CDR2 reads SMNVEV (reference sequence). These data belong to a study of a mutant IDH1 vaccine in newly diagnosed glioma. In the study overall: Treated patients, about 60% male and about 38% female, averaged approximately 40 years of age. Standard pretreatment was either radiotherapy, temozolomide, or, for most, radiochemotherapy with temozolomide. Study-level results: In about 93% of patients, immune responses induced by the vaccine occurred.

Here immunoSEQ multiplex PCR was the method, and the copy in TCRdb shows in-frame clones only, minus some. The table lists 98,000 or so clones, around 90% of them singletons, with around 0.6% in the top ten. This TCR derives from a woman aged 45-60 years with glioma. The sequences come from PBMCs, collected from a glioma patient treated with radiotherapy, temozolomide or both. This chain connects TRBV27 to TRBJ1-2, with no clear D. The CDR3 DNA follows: TGTGCCAGCAGCCGGGCCGGGAGGAACTATGGCTACACCTTC. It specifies CASSRAGRNYGYTF.